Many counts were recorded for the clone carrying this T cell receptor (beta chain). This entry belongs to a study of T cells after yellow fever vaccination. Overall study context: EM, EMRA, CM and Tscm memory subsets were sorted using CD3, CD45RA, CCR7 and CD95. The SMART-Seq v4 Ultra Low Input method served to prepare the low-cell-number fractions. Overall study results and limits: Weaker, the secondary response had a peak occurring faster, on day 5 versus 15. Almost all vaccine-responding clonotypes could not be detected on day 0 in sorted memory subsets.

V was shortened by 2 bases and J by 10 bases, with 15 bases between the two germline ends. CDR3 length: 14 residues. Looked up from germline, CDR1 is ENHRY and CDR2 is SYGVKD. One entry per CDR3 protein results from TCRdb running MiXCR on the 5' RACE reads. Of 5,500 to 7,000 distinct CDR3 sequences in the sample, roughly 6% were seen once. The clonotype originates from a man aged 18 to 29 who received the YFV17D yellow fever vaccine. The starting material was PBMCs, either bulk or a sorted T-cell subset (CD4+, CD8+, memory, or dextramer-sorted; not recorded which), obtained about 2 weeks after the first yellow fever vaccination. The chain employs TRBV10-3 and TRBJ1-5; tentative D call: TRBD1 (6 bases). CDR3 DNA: TGTGCCATCAGTGAGGGTCCCCAGGGGAGACCCCAGCATTTT. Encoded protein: CAISEGPQGRPQHF.